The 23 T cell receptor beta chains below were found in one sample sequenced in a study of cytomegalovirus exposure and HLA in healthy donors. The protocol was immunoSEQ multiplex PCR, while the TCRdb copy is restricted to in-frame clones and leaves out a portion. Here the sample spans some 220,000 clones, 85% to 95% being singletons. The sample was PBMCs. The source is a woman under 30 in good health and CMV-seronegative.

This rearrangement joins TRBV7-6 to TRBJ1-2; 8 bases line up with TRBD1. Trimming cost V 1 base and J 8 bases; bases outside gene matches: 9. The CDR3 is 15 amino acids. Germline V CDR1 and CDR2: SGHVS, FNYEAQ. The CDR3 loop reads CASSLESRTGRGYTF. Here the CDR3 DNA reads TGTGCCAGCAGCTTAGAGTCTAGGACAGGGCGAGGCTACACCTTC.

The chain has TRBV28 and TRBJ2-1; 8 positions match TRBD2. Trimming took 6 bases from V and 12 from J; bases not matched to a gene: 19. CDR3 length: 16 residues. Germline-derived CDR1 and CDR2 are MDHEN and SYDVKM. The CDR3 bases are TGTGCCAGCAGACTACACCCGGGTCAAGCGGGAGTGAGGCAGTTCTTC. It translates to CASRLHPGQAGVRQFF.

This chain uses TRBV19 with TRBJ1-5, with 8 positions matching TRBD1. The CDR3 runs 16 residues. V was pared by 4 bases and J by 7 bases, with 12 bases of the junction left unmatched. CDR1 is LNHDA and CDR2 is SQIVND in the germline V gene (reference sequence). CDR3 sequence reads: CASSTTAGQGVQPQHF. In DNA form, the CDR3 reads TGTGCCAGTAGTACAACCGCAGGACAGGGTGTCCAGCCCCAGCATTTT.

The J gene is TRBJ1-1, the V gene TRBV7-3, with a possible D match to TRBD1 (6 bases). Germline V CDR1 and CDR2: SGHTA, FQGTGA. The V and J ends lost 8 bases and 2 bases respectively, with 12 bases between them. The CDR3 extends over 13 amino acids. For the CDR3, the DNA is TGTGCCAGCCAACAGGGATTCAACACTGAAGCTTTCTTT. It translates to CASQQGFNTEAFF. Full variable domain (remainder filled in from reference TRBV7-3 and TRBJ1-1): GAGVSQTPSNKVTEKGKYVELRCDPISGHTALYWYRQSLGQGPEFLIYFQGTGAADDSGLPNDRFFAVRPEGSVSTLKIQRTERGDSAVYLCASQQGFNTEAFFGQGTRLTVV.

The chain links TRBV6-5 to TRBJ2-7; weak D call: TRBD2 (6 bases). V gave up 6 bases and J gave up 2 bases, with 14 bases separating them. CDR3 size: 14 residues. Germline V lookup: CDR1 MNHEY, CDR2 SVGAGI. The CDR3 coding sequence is TGTGCCAGCAGGGGGGGTCACGGCGCCTACGAGCAGTACTTC. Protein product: CASRGGHGAYEQYF.

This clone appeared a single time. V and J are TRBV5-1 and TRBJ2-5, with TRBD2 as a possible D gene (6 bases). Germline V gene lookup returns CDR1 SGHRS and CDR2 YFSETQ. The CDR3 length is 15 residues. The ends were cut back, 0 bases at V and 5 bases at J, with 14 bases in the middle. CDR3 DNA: TGCGCCAGCAGCTTGGCTGGCGGGACTGGGGAGACCCAGTACTTC. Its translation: CASSLAGGTGETQYF.

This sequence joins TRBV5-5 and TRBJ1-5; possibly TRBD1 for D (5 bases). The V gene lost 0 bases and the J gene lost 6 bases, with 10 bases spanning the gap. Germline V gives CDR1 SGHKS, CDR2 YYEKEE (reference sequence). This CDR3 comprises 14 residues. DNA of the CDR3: TGTGCCAGCAGCTTGGCCCCAGGGCGTCAGCCCCAGCATTTT. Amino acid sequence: CASSLAPGRQPQHF.

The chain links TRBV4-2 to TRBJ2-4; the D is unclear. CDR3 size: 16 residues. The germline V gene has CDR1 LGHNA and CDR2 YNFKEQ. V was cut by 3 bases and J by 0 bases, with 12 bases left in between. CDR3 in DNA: TGTGCCAGCAGCCAGACCACGGGTCTAGCCAAAAACATTCAGTACTTC. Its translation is CASSQTTGLAKNIQYF.

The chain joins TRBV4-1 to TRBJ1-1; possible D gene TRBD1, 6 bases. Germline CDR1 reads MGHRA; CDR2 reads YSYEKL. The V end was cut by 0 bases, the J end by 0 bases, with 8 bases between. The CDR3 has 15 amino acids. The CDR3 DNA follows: TGCGCCAGCAGCCAAGAGAGGGGGATGAACACTGAAGCTTTCTTT. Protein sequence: CASSQERGMNTEAFF.

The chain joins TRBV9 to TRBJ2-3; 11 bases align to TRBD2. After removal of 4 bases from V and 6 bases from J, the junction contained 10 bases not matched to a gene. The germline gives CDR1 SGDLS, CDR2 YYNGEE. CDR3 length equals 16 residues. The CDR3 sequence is CASSSGTSGRRDTQYF. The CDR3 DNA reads TGTGCCAGCAGCTCCGGGACTAGCGGTCGTCGGGATACGCAGTATTTT.

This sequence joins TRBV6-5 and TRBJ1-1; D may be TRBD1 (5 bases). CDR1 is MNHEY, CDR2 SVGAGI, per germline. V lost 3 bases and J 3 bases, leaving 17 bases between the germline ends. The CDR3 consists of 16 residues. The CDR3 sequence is CASSYRRFGGYTEAFF. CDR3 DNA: TGTGCCAGCAGTTATCGAAGGTTCGGGGGATACACTGAAGCTTTCTTT.

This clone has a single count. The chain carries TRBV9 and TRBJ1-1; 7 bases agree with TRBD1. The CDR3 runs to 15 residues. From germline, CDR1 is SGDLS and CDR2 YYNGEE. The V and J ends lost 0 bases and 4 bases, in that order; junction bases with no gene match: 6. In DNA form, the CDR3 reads TGTGCCAGCAGCGTAGGACAGGGAAGAAGCACTGAAGCTTTCTTT. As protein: CASSVGQGRSTEAFF.

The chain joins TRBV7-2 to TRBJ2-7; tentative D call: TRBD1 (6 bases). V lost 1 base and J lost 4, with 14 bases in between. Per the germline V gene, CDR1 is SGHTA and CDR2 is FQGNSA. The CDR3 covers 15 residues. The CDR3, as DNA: TGTGCCAGCAGCTTAGATGGACAGAGAAGATACGAGCAGTACTTC. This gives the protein CASSLDGQRRYEQYF. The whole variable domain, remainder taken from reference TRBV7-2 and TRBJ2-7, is GAGVSQSPSNKVTEKGKDVELRCDPISGHTALYWYRQSLGQGLEFLIYFQGNSAPDKSGLPSDRFSAERTGGSVSTLTIQRTQQEDSAVYLCASSLDGQRRYEQYFGPGTRLTVT.

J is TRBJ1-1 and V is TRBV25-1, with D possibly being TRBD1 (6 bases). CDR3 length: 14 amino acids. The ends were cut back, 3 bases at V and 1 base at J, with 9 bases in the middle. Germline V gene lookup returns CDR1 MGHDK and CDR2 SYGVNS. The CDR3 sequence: CASSETGGNTEAFF. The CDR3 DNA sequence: TGTGCCAGCAGTGAGACAGGTGGGAACACTGAAGCTTTCTTT.

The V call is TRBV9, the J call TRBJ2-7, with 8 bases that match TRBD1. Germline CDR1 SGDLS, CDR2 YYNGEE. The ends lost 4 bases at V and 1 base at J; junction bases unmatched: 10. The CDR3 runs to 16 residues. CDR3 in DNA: TGTGCCAGCAGCAGATCCAGGGGGCAGTTTTCCTACGAGCAGTACTTC. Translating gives CASSRSRGQFSYEQYF. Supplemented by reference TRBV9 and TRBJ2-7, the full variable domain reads DSGVTQTPKHLITATGQRVTLRCSPRSGDLSVYWYQQSLDQGLQFLIQYYNGEERAKGNILERFSAQQFPDLHSELNLSSLELGDSALYFCASSRSRGQFSYEQYFGPGTRLTVT.

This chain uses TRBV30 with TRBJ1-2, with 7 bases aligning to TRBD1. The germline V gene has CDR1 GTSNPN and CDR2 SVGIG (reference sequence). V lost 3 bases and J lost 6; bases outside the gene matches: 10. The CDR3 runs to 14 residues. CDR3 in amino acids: CAWRDPTGTNGYTF. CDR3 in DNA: TGTGCCTGGAGAGATCCGACAGGGACGAATGGCTACACCTTC. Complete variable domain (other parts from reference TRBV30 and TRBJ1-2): SQTIHQWPATLVQPVGSPLSLECTVEGTSNPNLYWYRQAAGRGLQLLFYSVGIGQISSEVPQNLSASRPQDRQFILSSKKLLLSDSGFYLCAWRDPTGTNGYTFGSGTRLTVV.

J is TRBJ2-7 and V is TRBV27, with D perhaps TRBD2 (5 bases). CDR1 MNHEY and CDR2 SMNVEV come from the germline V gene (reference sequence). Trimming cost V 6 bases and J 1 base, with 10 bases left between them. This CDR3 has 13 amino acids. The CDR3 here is CASSPTSSYEQYF. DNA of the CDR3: TGTGCCAGCAGCCCAACTAGTTCCTACGAGCAGTACTTC.

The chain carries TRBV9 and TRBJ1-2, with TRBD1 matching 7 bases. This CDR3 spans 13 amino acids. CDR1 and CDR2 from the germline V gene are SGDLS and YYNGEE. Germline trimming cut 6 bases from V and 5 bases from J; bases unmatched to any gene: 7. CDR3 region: CASNLGTEYGYTF. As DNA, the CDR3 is TGTGCCAGCAACCTCGGGACAGAATATGGCTACACCTTC.

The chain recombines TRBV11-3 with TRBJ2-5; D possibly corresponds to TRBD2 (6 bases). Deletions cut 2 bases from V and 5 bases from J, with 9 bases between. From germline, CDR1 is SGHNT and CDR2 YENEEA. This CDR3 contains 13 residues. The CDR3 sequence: CASSLTSGETQYF. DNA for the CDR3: TGTGCCAGCAGCTTAACCAGCGGGGAGACCCAGTACTTC.

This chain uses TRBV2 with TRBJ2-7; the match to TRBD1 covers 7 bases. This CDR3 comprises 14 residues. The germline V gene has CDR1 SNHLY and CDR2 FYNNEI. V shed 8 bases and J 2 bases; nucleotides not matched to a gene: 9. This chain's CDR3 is CASGALQGAYEQYF. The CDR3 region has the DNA TGTGCCAGCGGGGCACTTCAGGGGGCCTACGAGCAGTACTTC.

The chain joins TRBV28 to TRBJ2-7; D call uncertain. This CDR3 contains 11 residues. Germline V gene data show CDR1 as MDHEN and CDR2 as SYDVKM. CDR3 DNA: TGTGCAGTAACAGAACCCTACGAGCAGTACTTC. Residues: CAVTEPYEQYF.

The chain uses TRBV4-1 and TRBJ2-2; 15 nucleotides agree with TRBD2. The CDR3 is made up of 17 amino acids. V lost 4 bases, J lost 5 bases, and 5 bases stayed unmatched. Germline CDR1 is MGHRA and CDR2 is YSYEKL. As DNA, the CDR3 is TGCGCCAGCAGCCCTGGGACTAGCGGGAGGTATACCGGGGAGCTGTTTTTT. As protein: CASSPGTSGRYTGELFF.

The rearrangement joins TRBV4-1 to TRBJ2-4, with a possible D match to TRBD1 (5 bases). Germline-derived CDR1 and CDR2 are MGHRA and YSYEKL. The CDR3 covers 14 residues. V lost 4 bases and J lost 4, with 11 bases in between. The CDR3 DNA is TGCGCCAGCAGCCCACCTGGACAAAAAAACATTCAGTACTTC. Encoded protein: CASSPPGQKNIQYF.